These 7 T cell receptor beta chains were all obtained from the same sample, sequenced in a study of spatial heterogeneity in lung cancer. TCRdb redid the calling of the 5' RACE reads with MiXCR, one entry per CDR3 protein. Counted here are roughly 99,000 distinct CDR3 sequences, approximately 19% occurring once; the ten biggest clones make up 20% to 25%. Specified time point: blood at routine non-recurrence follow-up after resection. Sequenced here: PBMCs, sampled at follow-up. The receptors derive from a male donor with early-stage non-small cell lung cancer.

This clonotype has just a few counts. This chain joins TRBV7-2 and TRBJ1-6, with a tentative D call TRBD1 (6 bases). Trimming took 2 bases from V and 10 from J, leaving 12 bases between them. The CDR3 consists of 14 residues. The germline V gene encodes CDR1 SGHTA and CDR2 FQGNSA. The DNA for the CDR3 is TGTGCCAGCAGCTTAACGGGGGGGCCCTCACCCCTCCACTTT. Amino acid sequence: CASSLTGGPSPLHF.

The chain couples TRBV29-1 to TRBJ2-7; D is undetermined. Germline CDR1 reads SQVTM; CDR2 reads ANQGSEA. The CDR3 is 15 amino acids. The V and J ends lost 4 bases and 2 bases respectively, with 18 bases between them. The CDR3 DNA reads TGCAGCGTTGTTCTACTTGTGGCAGCAACCTACGAGCAGTACTTC. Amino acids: CSVVLLVAATYEQYF.

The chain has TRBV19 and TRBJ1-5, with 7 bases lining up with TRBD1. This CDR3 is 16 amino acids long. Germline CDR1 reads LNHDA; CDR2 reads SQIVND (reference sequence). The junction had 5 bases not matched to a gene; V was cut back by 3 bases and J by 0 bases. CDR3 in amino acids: CASSMAGTASNQPQHF. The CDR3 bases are TGTGCCAGTAGTATGGCCGGGACAGCTAGCAATCAGCCCCAGCATTTT.

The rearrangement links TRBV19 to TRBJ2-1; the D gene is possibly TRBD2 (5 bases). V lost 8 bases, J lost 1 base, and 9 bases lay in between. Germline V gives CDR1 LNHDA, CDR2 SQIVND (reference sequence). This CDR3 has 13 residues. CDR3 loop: CASAGVSYNEQFF. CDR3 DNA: TGTGCCAGTGCCGGGGTTTCCTACAATGAGCAGTTCTTC.

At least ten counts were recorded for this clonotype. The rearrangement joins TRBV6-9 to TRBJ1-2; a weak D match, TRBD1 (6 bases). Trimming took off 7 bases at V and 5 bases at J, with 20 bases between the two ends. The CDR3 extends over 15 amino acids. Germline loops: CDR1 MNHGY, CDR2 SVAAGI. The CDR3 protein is CASTPTGPPQYGYTF. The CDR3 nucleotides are TGTGCCAGCACCCCCACAGGGCCGCCGCAGTATGGCTACACCTTC.

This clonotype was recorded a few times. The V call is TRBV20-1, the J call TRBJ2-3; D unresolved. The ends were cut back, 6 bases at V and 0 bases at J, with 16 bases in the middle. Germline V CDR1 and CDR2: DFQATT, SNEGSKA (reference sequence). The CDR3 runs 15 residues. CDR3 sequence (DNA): TGCAGTGCCCAATCGGGCTCCTCTAGCACAGATACGCAGTATTTT. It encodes CSAQSGSSSTDTQYF.

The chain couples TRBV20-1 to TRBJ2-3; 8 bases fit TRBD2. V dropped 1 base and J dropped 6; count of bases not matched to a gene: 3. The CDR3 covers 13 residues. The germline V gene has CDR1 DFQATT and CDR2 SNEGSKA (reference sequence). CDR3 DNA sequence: TGCAGTGCTAGAGGCGGGGGGATCGATACGCAGTATTTT. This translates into CSARGGGIDTQYF.